These T cell receptor beta chains were read from a single sample in a study of blood T cell repertoires in COVID-19. Clones were read by immunoSEQ multiplex PCR, and TCRdb kept only the in-frame ones, dropping some. This table has approximately 280,000 clones, roughly 80% appearing once. What was sequenced was peripheral blood. These receptors were collected from a human donor with COVID-19, enrolled during active disease. The donor label of this sample is uncertain. Each CDR3 is given with its conserved first and last residue. A D gene is named only where the DNA matches it firmly. Rows may omit the clone size; those that give it use once, few, many or a size class.

j_call: TRBJ1-1
clone_size: .
d_call: .
v_call: TRBV2
cdr3_nt: TGTGCCAGCAGTATTCGAGGGAGAACTGAAGCTTTCTTT
cdr3_aa: CASSIRGRTEAFF

j_call: TRBJ2-3
clone_size: .
d_call: TRBD1
v_call: TRBV4-3
cdr3_nt: TGCGCCAGCAGCCAAGGGTCTTACAGGGGGTACACAGATACGCAGTATTTT
cdr3_aa: CASSQGSYRGYTDTQYF

j_call: TRBJ1-2
clone_size: .
d_call: TRBD1
v_call: TRBV4-3
cdr3_nt: TGCGCCAGCAGCCCTGACAGGGCCCACTATGGCTACACCTTC
cdr3_aa: CASSPDRAHYGYTF

j_call: TRBJ2-2
clone_size: .
d_call: .
v_call: TRBV4-3
cdr3_nt: TGCGCCAGCAGCGTTACAAACACCGGGGAGCTGTTTTTT
cdr3_aa: CASSVTNTGELFF

j_call: TRBJ1-4
clone_size: .
d_call: TRBD1
v_call: TRBV6-2/TRBV6-3
cdr3_nt: TGTGCCAGCAGTAACAGGGGGGGACTGTTTTTT
cdr3_aa: CASSNRGGLFF

j_call: TRBJ2-1
clone_size: .
d_call: .
v_call: TRBV9
cdr3_nt: TGTGCCAGCAGCGTAGGTAGCTCCGATTACAATGAGCAGTTCTTC
cdr3_aa: CASSVGSSDYNEQFF

j_call: TRBJ1-5
clone_size: .
d_call: .
v_call: TRBV9
cdr3_nt: TGTGCCAGCAGCGTAGGACCCGCAGGGGTTCAGCCCCAGCATTTT
cdr3_aa: CASSVGPAGVQPQHF

j_call: TRBJ2-7
clone_size: .
d_call: TRBD2
v_call: TRBV11-2
cdr3_nt: TGTGCCAGCAGCTTACTAGCGGGAGCCTACGAGCAGTACTTC
cdr3_aa: CASSLLAGAYEQYF

j_call: TRBJ2-7
clone_size: .
d_call: .
v_call: TRBV3-1/TRBV3-2
cdr3_nt: TGTGCCAGCAGCCAAATGCCGGGGAACGAGCAGTACTTC
cdr3_aa: CASSQMPGNEQYF

j_call: TRBJ2-1
clone_size: .
d_call: TRBD2
v_call: TRBV11-3
cdr3_nt: TGTGCCAGCAGCTTAGGCGGGGGTGAGCAGTTCTTC
cdr3_aa: CASSLGGGEQFF

j_call: TRBJ2-5
clone_size: .
d_call: .
v_call: TRBV4-1
cdr3_nt: TGCGCCAGCATGCCCGGGACAAACTTCCACCAAGAGACCCAGTACTTC
cdr3_aa: CASMPGTNFHQETQYF

j_call: TRBJ2-3
clone_size: few
d_call: .
v_call: TRBV10-3
cdr3_nt: TGTGCCATCAGTGATCCTGCGGCTAGCACAGATACGCAGTATTTT
cdr3_aa: CAISDPAASTDTQYF

j_call: TRBJ1-5
clone_size: few
d_call: .
v_call: TRBV10-1
cdr3_nt: TGCGCCAGCAGTGAGAGAGACCTGGCGGTAAGGCCCCAGCATTTT
cdr3_aa: CASSERDLAVRPQHF

j_call: TRBJ1-5
clone_size: .
d_call: TRBD1
v_call: TRBV4-3
cdr3_nt: TGCGCCAGCAGCCAAGACAGGGGGCCTTGGGGGCCCCAGCATTTT
cdr3_aa: CASSQDRGPWGPQHF

j_call: TRBJ2-1
clone_size: .
d_call: TRBD2
v_call: TRBV5-1
cdr3_nt: TGCGCCAGCAGCTTACGGGACGGGACTAGCGGCAGTGAGCAGTTCTTC
cdr3_aa: CASSLRDGTSGSEQFF

j_call: TRBJ2-2
clone_size: .
d_call: TRBD2
v_call: TRBV4-1
cdr3_nt: TGCGCCAGCAGCCAAGATGGGGGGGAGGCCGGGGAGCTGTTTTTT
cdr3_aa: CASSQDGGEAGELFF

j_call: TRBJ2-5
clone_size: .
d_call: TRBD2
v_call: TRBV5-1
cdr3_nt: TGCGCCAGCAGCCCACGGGTAGCGGGAGAAGAGACCCAGTACTTC
cdr3_aa: CASSPRVAGEETQYF

j_call: TRBJ1-6
clone_size: .
d_call: .
v_call: TRBV28
cdr3_nt: TGTGCCAGCAGTTTAGAGGTCAGAGATTCACCCCTCCACTTT
cdr3_aa: CASSLEVRDSPLHF

j_call: TRBJ2-2
clone_size: .
d_call: TRBD1
v_call: TRBV29-1
cdr3_nt: TGCAGCTTCACAGGGGATGGGGGCACCGGGGAGCTGTTTTTT
cdr3_aa: CSFTGDGGTGELFF

j_call: TRBJ2-2
clone_size: once
d_call: .
v_call: TRBV7-8
cdr3_nt: TGTGCCAGCAGCTCCCCTAGGGCCAGCGGGCTCAACACCGGGGAGCTGTTTTTT
cdr3_aa: CASSSPRASGLNTGELFF

j_call: TRBJ1-3
clone_size: .
d_call: .
v_call: TRBV5-4
cdr3_nt: TGTGCCAGCAGCAGCTACGGACAGGGAAACACCATATATTTT
cdr3_aa: CASSSYGQGNTIYF

j_call: TRBJ1-1
clone_size: .
d_call: TRBD1
v_call: TRBV11-2
cdr3_nt: TGTGCCAGCAGCTCGGGGACAGATCTTCCCTTGAACACTGAAGCTTTCTTT
cdr3_aa: CASSSGTDLPLNTEAFF

j_call: TRBJ2-1
clone_size: few
d_call: TRBD1
v_call: TRBV29-1
cdr3_nt: TGCAGCGTTTCAGGGGGCTCCTTGTACAATGAGCAGTTCTTC
cdr3_aa: CSVSGGSLYNEQFF

j_call: TRBJ1-3
clone_size: .
d_call: .
v_call: TRBV11-2
cdr3_nt: TGTGCCAGCAGCCTCAGGGGAACGGGCCTCGGTGGAAACACCATATATTTT
cdr3_aa: CASSLRGTGLGGNTIYF

j_call: TRBJ1-6
clone_size: .
d_call: TRBD1
v_call: TRBV19
cdr3_nt: TGTGCCAGTAGTATCCGGACAGGGACAAATTCACCCCTCCACTTT
cdr3_aa: CASSIRTGTNSPLHF

j_call: TRBJ1-1
clone_size: few
d_call: TRBD1
v_call: TRBV4-1
cdr3_nt: TGCGCCAGCAGCCAAGATCAGGGGGACAGGGGAATGAACACTGAAGCTTTCTTT
cdr3_aa: CASSQDQGDRGMNTEAFF

j_call: TRBJ2-5
clone_size: .
d_call: .
v_call: TRBV6-1
cdr3_nt: TGTGCCAGCAGTGAAGCCGGAAGGAGGGACGGGGGGACCCAGTACTTC
cdr3_aa: CASSEAGRRDGGTQYF

j_call: TRBJ2-7
clone_size: .
d_call: TRBD1
v_call: TRBV5-6
cdr3_nt: TGTGCCAGCAGCTCGGTAGGGGGACAGGGTGCCTACGAGCAGTACTTC
cdr3_aa: CASSSVGGQGAYEQYF

j_call: TRBJ2-3
clone_size: .
d_call: TRBD2
v_call: TRBV3-1/TRBV3-2
cdr3_nt: TGTGCCAGCAGCCAAGGGGTAGCGGGAGGCATTAGCACAGATACGCAGTATTTT
cdr3_aa: CASSQGVAGGISTDTQYF

j_call: TRBJ1-3
clone_size: .
d_call: .
v_call: TRBV20-1
cdr3_nt: TGCAGTGCTAGTCAGTCAGCTGGAAACACCATATATTTT
cdr3_aa: CSASQSAGNTIYF

j_call: TRBJ1-2
clone_size: .
d_call: .
v_call: TRBV5-6
cdr3_nt: TGTGCCAGCAGCTACCGGGGTGTGAGTTTTGGCTACACCTTC
cdr3_aa: CASSYRGVSFGYTF

j_call: TRBJ2-3
clone_size: few
d_call: TRBD2
v_call: TRBV7-2
cdr3_nt: TGTGCCAGCAGCCCCCCACTAGCGGGAGGGAGTGCAGATACGCAGTATTTT
cdr3_aa: CASSPPLAGGSADTQYF

j_call: TRBJ1-1
clone_size: .
d_call: .
v_call: TRBV5-4
cdr3_nt: TGTGCCAGCAGCTTTTTTAGCCGGTCTGCTGAAGCTTTCTTT
cdr3_aa: CASSFFSRSAEAFF

j_call: TRBJ2-1
clone_size: .
d_call: .
v_call: TRBV11-2
cdr3_nt: TGTGCCAGCACCACGTCGGGACACGGGGTAGATGAGCAGTTCTTC
cdr3_aa: CASTTSGHGVDEQFF

j_call: TRBJ2-7
clone_size: once
d_call: .
v_call: TRBV24-1
cdr3_nt: TGTGCCACCAGTGAAGGGAGCTCCTACGAGCAGTACTTC
cdr3_aa: CATSEGSSYEQYF

j_call: TRBJ2-7
clone_size: .
d_call: TRBD1
v_call: TRBV18
cdr3_nt: TGTGCCAGCTCACCACAAACGGGACAGGGGGGCCGCTACGAGCAGTACTTC
cdr3_aa: CASSPQTGQGGRYEQYF

j_call: TRBJ1-4
clone_size: .
d_call: .
v_call: TRBV19
cdr3_nt: TGTGCCAGTAGTACGAACAGGGATCGGGCTGAAAAACTGTTTTTT
cdr3_aa: CASSTNRDRAEKLFF

j_call: TRBJ2-1
clone_size: .
d_call: TRBD1
v_call: TRBV20-1
cdr3_nt: TGCAGTCCCATAGGGGGCAGTGAGCAGTTCTTC
cdr3_aa: CSPIGGSEQFF

j_call: TRBJ1-5
clone_size: .
d_call: TRBD1
v_call: TRBV6-5
cdr3_nt: TGTGCCAGCAGTTTAGGACAGGGCACCAATCAGCCCCAGCATTTT
cdr3_aa: CASSLGQGTNQPQHF

j_call: TRBJ1-6
clone_size: .
d_call: .
v_call: TRBV7-3
cdr3_nt: TGTGCCAGCAGCATCATATATCGGCGGAGCTCCTATAATTCACCCCTCCACTTT
cdr3_aa: CASSIIYRRSSYNSPLHF

j_call: TRBJ2-3
clone_size: .
d_call: TRBD2
v_call: TRBV28
cdr3_nt: TGTGCCAGCAGTTTAGACGGGAGGGTTGTTGCAGATACGCAGTATTTT
cdr3_aa: CASSLDGRVVADTQYF

j_call: TRBJ1-5
clone_size: .
d_call: TRBD1
v_call: TRBV28
cdr3_nt: TGTGCCAGCAGTTTTACAGGGGCCCCTTATAGCAATCAGCCCCAGCATTTT
cdr3_aa: CASSFTGAPYSNQPQHF